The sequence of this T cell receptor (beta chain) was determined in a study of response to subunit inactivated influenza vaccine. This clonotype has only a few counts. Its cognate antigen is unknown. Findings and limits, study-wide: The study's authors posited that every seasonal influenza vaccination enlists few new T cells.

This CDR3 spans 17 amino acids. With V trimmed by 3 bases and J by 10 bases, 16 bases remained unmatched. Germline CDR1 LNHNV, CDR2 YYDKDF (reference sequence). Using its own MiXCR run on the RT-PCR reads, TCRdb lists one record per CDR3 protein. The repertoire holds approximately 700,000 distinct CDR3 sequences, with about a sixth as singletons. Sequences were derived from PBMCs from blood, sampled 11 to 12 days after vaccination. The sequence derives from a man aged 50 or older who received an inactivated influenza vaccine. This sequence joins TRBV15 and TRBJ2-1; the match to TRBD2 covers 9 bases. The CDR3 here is CATSRSLAGGPVIEQFF. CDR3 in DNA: TGTGCCACCAGCAGGAGTCTCGCGGGAGGGCCAGTTATCGAGCAGTTCTTC.